This passage covers 12 T cell receptor beta chains from one sample sequenced in a study of cytomegalovirus exposure and HLA in healthy donors. Repertoires were generated with immunoSEQ multiplex PCR, while TCRdb's copy carries only in-frame clones and drops some. Altogether 150,000 to 250,000 clones are present, about 81% being singletons, with the ten largest covering around 1.2%. Sequences were obtained from PBMCs. The receptors originated from a woman in her 30s in good health and CMV-seronegative.

This sequence joins TRBV28 and TRBJ1-3; 10 nucleotides align to TRBD1. This CDR3 comprises 15 residues. CDR1 is MDHEN and CDR2 is SYDVKM in the germline V gene. Losses at the gene ends were 7 bases for V and 4 bases for J; bases not matched to a gene: 7. CDR3 amino acids: CASTPGQGLGNTIYF. The DNA for the CDR3 is TGTGCCAGCACTCCGGGACAGGGGCTGGGAAACACCATATATTTT.

The chain is built from TRBV27 and TRBJ1-2, with 9 nucleotides matching TRBD1. Germline CDR1 and CDR2: MNHEY and SMNVEV (reference sequence). The length of the CDR3 is 15 residues. Trimming took 6 bases from V and 4 from J; bases not matched to a gene: 9. The CDR3 DNA reads TGTGCCAGCAGGGACCCCACAGGGGGCCTCTATGGCTACACCTTC. Its translation: CASRDPTGGLYGYTF.

The rearrangement joins TRBV7-6 to TRBJ2-2; 7 nucleotides agree with TRBD1. With V trimmed by 5 bases and J by 4 bases, 4 bases remained unmatched. This CDR3 region has 14 residues. Germline CDR1 SGHVS, CDR2 FNYEAQ. DNA of the CDR3: TGTGCCAGCAGCGTGACAGGGTCCACCGGGGAGCTGTTTTTT. The encoded protein is CASSVTGSTGELFF.

J is TRBJ2-7 and V is TRBV7-8, with 9 positions matching TRBD1. Germline CDR1 SGHVS, CDR2 FQNEAQ. The CDR3 runs 14 residues. V gave up 5 bases and J gave up 6 bases; unmatched junction bases: 8. CDR3 bases: TGTGCCAGCAGCGTAGGAGGGACAGGGCGCGAGCAGTACTTC. This sequence encodes CASSVGGTGREQYF.

This chain connects TRBV6-5 to TRBJ2-7; 7 bases align to TRBD2. This CDR3 region has 14 residues. V shed 6 bases, J shed 7 bases, and the junction held 12 bases outside the gene matches. The germline V gene encodes CDR1 MNHEY and CDR2 SVGAGI. The CDR3 sequence is CASSLLAGVYEQYF. Here the CDR3 DNA reads TGTGCCAGCAGCCTACTGGCGGGAGTGTATGAGCAGTACTTC.

The sample holds a few counts of this clone. The chain has TRBV5-1 and TRBJ2-7; TRBD1 agrees at 7 bases. The length of the CDR3 is 15 residues. V gave up 0 bases and J gave up 2 bases; unmatched junction bases: 5. Germline values: CDR1 SGHRS, CDR2 YFSETQ. The CDR3 sequence is CASSLDTGAAYEQYF. The CDR3 bases are TGCGCCAGCAGCTTGGATACAGGGGCCGCCTACGAGCAGTACTTC.

This chain connects TRBV7-2 to TRBJ1-1; TRBD1 matches 10 bases. The V gene end was trimmed by 3 bases and the J gene end by 5 bases; junction bases not matched to a gene: 3. CDR3 size: 14 residues. Germline loops: CDR1 SGHTA, CDR2 FQGNSA. Written as DNA, the CDR3 is TGTGCCAGCAGCTTCCGACAGGGGGCTACTGAAGCTTTCTTT. Translated: CASSFRQGATEAFF.

This clone turned up a few times. The chain uses TRBV21-1 and TRBJ1-5; TRBD1 reflects the table's D call only, with no check against the DNA. TRBV21-1 is marked as a pseudogene. The CDR3 extends over 14 amino acids. In DNA form, the CDR3 reads TGTGCCAGCAGCAAACGGACAGGAATTCAGCCCCAGCATTTT. Its translation is CASSKRTGIQPQHF.

This clone was recorded only once. This chain joins TRBV7-9 and TRBJ2-4; possible D gene TRBD1, 6 bases. The CDR3 runs to 18 residues. V gave up 1 base and J gave up 1 base, with 17 bases separating them. The germline V gene encodes CDR1 SEHNR and CDR2 FQNEAQ (reference sequence). CDR3 in DNA: TGTGCCAGCAGCTTAGTATCGGCAGGGGAGTGGGCCAAAAACATTCAGTACTTC. This translates into CASSLVSAGEWAKNIQYF.

V and J are TRBV6-1 and TRBJ2-5, with D possibly being TRBD1 (5 bases). Germline V gene data show CDR1 as MNHNS and CDR2 as SASEGT. The V end was cut by 6 bases, the J end by 5 bases, with 22 bases between. There are 16 residues in the CDR3. The CDR3 loop is CASSESRQPKWETQYF. The CDR3 DNA reads TGTGCCAGCAGCGAAAGTAGACAGCCCAAGTGGGAGACCCAGTACTTC.

This clone has more than one count but fewer than ten. The chain recombines TRBV6-5 with TRBJ2-7; possibly TRBD1 for D (6 bases). This CDR3 contains 12 residues. CDR1 is MNHEY, CDR2 SVGAGI, per germline. Deletions cut 6 bases from V and 4 bases from J, with 10 bases between. The CDR3 DNA is TGTGCCAGCAGAGAGGACAGTTACGAGCAGTACTTC. It translates to CASREDSYEQYF.

This clone was seen more than once but under ten times. The chain links TRBV6-1 to TRBJ1-5; no definite D call. V was clipped by 1 base and J by 3 bases, with 13 bases between them. From germline, CDR1 is MNHNS and CDR2 SASEGT. The CDR3 covers 16 residues. The CDR3 region is CASSEDRVRYNQPQHF. The CDR3, as DNA: TGTGCCAGCAGTGAAGACCGGGTAAGGTACAATCAGCCCCAGCATTTT.